The clone carrying this T cell receptor beta chain came up once. No antigen is known for it. The sample comes from a study of CD8+CD57+ T cells in acquired aplastic anemia. The study, taken as a whole, reports: Patients versus controls showed no significant CD8+ Simpson's diversity difference. Patients and controls shared about 30 CD8+ CDR3 sequences, which appeared highly expressed in patients and within their immunodominant clones.

The germline CDR1 and CDR2 sequences are DFQATT and SNEGSKA (reference sequence). CDR3 length: 14 residues. The V end was cut by 4 bases, the J end by 2 bases, with 12 bases between. Genomic DNA was employed as the template in profiling TCR beta VDJ and CDR3. TCRdb recomputed calls from the reads with MiXCR, one row per CDR3 protein. The sample holds some 180,000 distinct CDR3 sequences, nearly 65% seen once. Before being chosen for sequencing, patients had shown CD8+CD57+ cell expansion by flow cytometry. Acquired aplastic anemia of severe grade affected all patients. Blood came from patients not yet given any therapy.

The receptor was isolated from a human donor with aplastic anemia. V usage is TRBV20-1 and J usage is TRBJ1-5; D unresolved. Sequenced input: sorted CD4+, CD8+, or CD8+CD57+ T cells (not recorded which) from PBMCs. The CDR3 nucleotides read TGCAGTGCTACCGGAGGGAAAGGCAATCAGCCCCAGCATTTT. This translates into CSATGGKGNQPQHF.